This T cell receptor beta chain was retrieved from a study of shared clonotypes between healthy human individuals. As concerns this clone: Its specificity is unknown.

V was clipped by 4 bases and J by 4 bases, with 13 bases between them. The germline gives CDR1 MNHEY, CDR2 SVGAGI. This CDR3 comprises 14 residues. Generated by immunoSEQ multiplex PCR, the TCRdb table keeps only in-frame clones and is missing some. The sample records 2 million to 2.5 million clones, over 85% being singletons. Among the donors, all were Caucasian adults who lived in Nashville, Tennessee. Study-wide points: Incomplete sequencing of sorted subsets was indicated by rarefaction despite large depth. Compared with memory subsets, naive subsets generally had larger estimated richness.

Sequenced input: naive CD4+ T cells from PBMCs. Subset described: CD45RA+ positively selected. The V and J genes are TRBV6-5 and TRBJ1-2; D not certain. This TCR was sampled from a man aged 18 to 35 in good health. Some clones in this sample may be carry-over from other donors' samples. The CDR3 loop is CASSSVRATYGYTF. The CDR3 DNA reads as TGTGCCAGCAGTTCAGTGAGGGCAACCTATGGCTACACCTTC.